The entry below gives a single T cell receptor (beta chain) sequence along with its context. The data derive from a study of blood T cell repertoires in COVID-19. Study at large: Acute and convalescent COVID-19 samples came from the United States, Italy and Spain. The analysed material was cDNA or gDNA that came from T cells, B-cell-depleted T cells, or PBMCs.

Authors' analysis steps: How many nucleated cells were present was estimated from reference gene primer amplification. Profiling relied on immunoSEQ multiplex PCR, and the TCRdb table lists in-frame clones only, not all of them. For V, J and clone size, that table is used; D and trimming come from the DNA. The sample contains 65,000 to 75,000 clones, less than 90% of which appear only once. V shed 5 bases and J shed 2 bases, with 10 bases lying between them. CDR3 size: 14 residues. Per germline, CDR1 LNHDA and CDR2 SQIVND (reference sequence). The rearrangement links TRBV19 to TRBJ2-1, with a weak D call TRBD1 (5 bases). The sequencing input was peripheral blood. The source of this sequence is a man in his forties or fifties with active COVID-19. Here the CDR3 DNA reads TGTGCCAGTAGTCTCACAGGACCCTACAATGAGCAGTTCTTC. Translating it yields CASSLTGPYNEQFF.